This TCR beta chain was captured in a study of T cell changes during pregnancy in multiple sclerosis. After removal of 1 base from V and 5 bases from J, the junction contained 4 bases not matched to a gene. Germline V gene data show CDR1 as LGHNA and CDR2 as YNFKEQ. There are 14 residues in the CDR3. Repertoires were generated with immunoSEQ multiplex PCR, while TCRdb's copy carries only in-frame clones and drops some. The sample carries under 55,000 clones, 92% recorded once. The chain joins TRBV4-2 to TRBJ2-7, with 8 bases that match TRBD1. This receptor was taken from a female donor with multiple sclerosis, enrolled in a pregnancy study. Sample: CD4+ T cells from peripheral blood mononuclear cells, taken in the third trimester of pregnancy. The CDR3 spells CASSQVGTGNEQYF. As DNA, the CDR3 is TGTGCCAGCAGCCAAGTGGGGACAGGTAACGAGCAGTACTTC.